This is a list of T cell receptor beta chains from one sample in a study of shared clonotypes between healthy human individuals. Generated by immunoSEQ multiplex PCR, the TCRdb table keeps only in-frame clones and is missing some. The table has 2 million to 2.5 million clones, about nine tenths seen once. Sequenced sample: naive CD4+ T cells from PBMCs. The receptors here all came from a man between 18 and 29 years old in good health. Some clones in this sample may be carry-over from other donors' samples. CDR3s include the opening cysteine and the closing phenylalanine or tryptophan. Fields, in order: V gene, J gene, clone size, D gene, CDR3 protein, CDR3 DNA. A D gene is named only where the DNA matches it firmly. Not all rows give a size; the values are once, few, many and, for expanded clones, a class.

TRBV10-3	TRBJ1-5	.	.	CAIGEGVGNQPQHF	TGTGCCATCGGGGAAGGGGTTGGCAATCAGCCCCAGCATTTT
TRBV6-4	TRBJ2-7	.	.	CASRPPHGGTGVYEQYF	TGTGCCAGCAGGCCACCCCACGGGGGGACAGGAGTCTACGAGCAGTACTTC
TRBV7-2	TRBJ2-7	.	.	CASSSPTGTGYEQYF	TGTGCCAGCAGCTCCCCGACGGGGACTGGCTACGAGCAGTACTTC
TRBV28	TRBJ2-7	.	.	CAITRETTYEQYF	TGTGCCATCACTCGGGAAACCACCTACGAGCAGTACTTC
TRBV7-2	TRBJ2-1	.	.	CASSPSLPQNEQFF	TGTGCCAGCAGCCCGAGTCTCCCCCAGAATGAGCAGTTCTTC
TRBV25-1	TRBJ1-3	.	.	CASSEWGEGNTIYF	TGTGCCAGCAGTGAATGGGGAGAGGGAAACACCATATATTTT
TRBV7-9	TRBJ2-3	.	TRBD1	CAILGGQGAVDTQYF	TGTGCCATCCTTGGGGGACAGGGGGCCGTAGATACGCAGTATTTT
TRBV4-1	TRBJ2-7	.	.	CASSQEGSFSPYEQYF	TGCGCCAGCAGCCAAGAGGGGTCCTTCTCTCCCTACGAGCAGTACTTC
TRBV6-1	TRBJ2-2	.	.	CASSAYYSTGTGELFF	TGTGCCAGCAGTGCCTACTATTCGACCGGGACCGGGGAGCTGTTTTTT
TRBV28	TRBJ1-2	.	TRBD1	CASSLRGTNYGYTF	TGTGCCAGCAGCCTCAGGGGGACTAACTATGGCTACACCTTC
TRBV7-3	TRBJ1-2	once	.	CASSPQVGSGYTF	TGTGCCAGCAGCCCGCAGGTTGGGAGCGGCTACACCTTC
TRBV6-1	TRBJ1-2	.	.	CASRTNRESYGYTF	TGTGCCAGCAGAACGAACAGGGAGTCCTATGGCTACACCTTC
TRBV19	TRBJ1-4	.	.	CASSKGEPGNEKLFF	TGTGCCAGTAGTAAGGGGGAGCCGGGTAATGAAAAACTGTTTTTT
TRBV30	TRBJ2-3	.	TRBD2	CAWGGDFSQYF	TGTGCCTGGGGGGGGGATTTCTCGCAGTATTTT
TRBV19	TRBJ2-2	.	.	CASRGANTGELFF	TGTGCCAGTAGGGGAGCGAACACCGGGGAGCTGTTTTTT
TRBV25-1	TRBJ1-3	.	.	CASSEQGTGNTIYF	TGTGCCAGCAGTGAACAAGGGACTGGAAACACCATATATTTT
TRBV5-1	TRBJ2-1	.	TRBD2	CASSSTSGRYNEQFF	TGCGCCAGCAGCTCGACTAGCGGGAGGTACAATGAGCAGTTCTTC
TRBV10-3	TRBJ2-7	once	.	CAISVWGEQYF	TGTGCCATCAGTGTCTGGGGCGAGCAGTACTTC
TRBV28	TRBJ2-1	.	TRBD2	CASSGAGGLYNEQFF	TGTGCCAGCAGTGGAGCGGGAGGGTTGTACAATGAGCAGTTCTTC
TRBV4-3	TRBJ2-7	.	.	CASSQDLVAREQYF	TGCGCCAGCAGCCAAGATCTAGTAGCTCGCGAGCAGTACTTC
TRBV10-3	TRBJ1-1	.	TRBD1	CAISEIDRGSTEAFF	TGTGCCATCAGCGAAATAGACAGGGGGAGCACTGAAGCTTTCTTT
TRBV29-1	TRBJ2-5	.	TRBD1	CSIGGQIQETQYF	TGCAGCATTGGGGGACAGATCCAAGAGACCCAGTACTTC
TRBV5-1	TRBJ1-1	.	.	CASSRGRDMNTEAFF	TGCGCCAGCAGCCGGGGACGGGACATGAACACTGAAGCTTTCTTT